The 8 T cell receptor beta chains reported below all come from one sample, sequenced in a study of shared clonotypes between healthy human individuals. TCRdb's table, derived via immunoSEQ multiplex PCR, lists solely in-frame clones and lacks some. Of 800,000 to 1,200,000 clones detected, approximately 80% appear once; the ten largest clones hold more than 0.5%. Sequenced input: memory CD4+ T cells from PBMCs. Noted subset: CD45RA-negative fraction. The receptors stem from a man younger than 30 in good health. Some clones in this sample may be carry-over from other donors' samples.

V usage is TRBV25-1 and J usage is TRBJ2-7; TRBD1 aligns across 11 bases. The germline CDR1 and CDR2 sequences are MGHDK and SYGVNS. V lost 7 bases and J lost 3; bases outside the gene matches: 5. This CDR3 has 14 amino acids. The CDR3: CASTRTGGFYEQYF. CDR3 in DNA: TGTGCCAGCACCAGGACAGGGGGCTTCTACGAGCAGTACTTC.

The CDR3 nucleotides read TGCGCCAGCAGCCCCCCGGGGGCTAGCGGGCTACAAGAGACCCAGTACTTC. Its protein product is CASSPPGASGLQETQYF. The V call is TRBV5-1, the J call TRBJ2-5; 8 nucleotides agree with TRBD2. This CDR3 has 17 residues. CDR1 is SGHRS and CDR2 is YFSETQ in the germline V gene. J gave up 2 bases and V 4 bases, and 13 bases lay outside the gene matches.

This chain joins TRBV19 and TRBJ2-1; D remains unclear. The germline V and J ends were trimmed by 2 bases and 6 bases, with 2 bases remaining between them. The CDR3 is 11 amino acids. In germline, CDR1 is LNHDA, CDR2 SQIVND (reference sequence). CDR3 protein: CASSISNEQFF. The DNA for the CDR3 is TGTGCCAGTAGTATAAGCAATGAGCAGTTCTTC.

There are a few counts of this clone. Other DNA sequences in this sample translate to the same CDR3. V is TRBV28 and J is TRBJ1-1; 8 positions agree with TRBD1. V gave up 6 bases and J gave up 4 bases; unmatched junction bases: 7. The CDR3 runs to 14 residues. The V gene's germline CDR1 is MDHEN and CDR2 SYDVKM. The CDR3: CASSLTGGGTEAFF. Here the CDR3 DNA reads TGTGCCAGCAGCCTCACAGGGGGAGGCACTGAAGCTTTCTTT.

In nucleotides, the CDR3 is TGTGCCAGCAGCCCGACCGCGGGGCCAGCAGATACGCAGTATTTT. Its protein product is CASSPTAGPADTQYF. The rearrangement links TRBV11-2 to TRBJ2-3, with D perhaps TRBD2 (6 bases). V was pared by 5 bases and J by 4 bases, with 16 bases between. The germline V gene has CDR1 SGHAT and CDR2 FQNNGV. The CDR3 loop spans 15 amino acids.

This chain uses TRBV19 with TRBJ2-1; D is perhaps TRBD1 (6 bases). Trimming pared 6 bases from V and 3 bases from J, leaving 12 bases between. The CDR3 sequence is 14 residues long. Germline loops: CDR1 LNHDA, CDR2 SQIVND (reference sequence). The CDR3 DNA reads as TGTGCCAGTAGAGAGGGGGTCGGCTACAATGAGCAGTTCTTC. This gives the protein CASREGVGYNEQFF.

This clone has more than one count but fewer than ten. The rearrangement uses TRBV18 and TRBJ1-2; tentative D call: TRBD1 (5 bases). Trimming removed 2 bases at V and 4 bases at J, with 8 bases between. The CDR3 sequence is 13 residues long. The germline gives CDR1 KGHSH, CDR2 LQKENI. CDR3 DNA: TGTGCCAGCTCACCAGACAGATTCTATGGCTACACCTTC. The encoded protein is CASSPDRFYGYTF.

Points on this clone: Just one base apart from a much larger clone, this may be a read error. Distinct nucleotide sequences in the sample also encode this CDR3. In DNA, the CDR3 is TGTGCCAGCAGCTTGGGGTATGGCTACACCTTC. Protein: CASSLGYGYTF. This chain joins TRBV5-4 and TRBJ1-2; no definite D call. Germline V gene sequence: CDR1 SGHNT, CDR2 YYREEE (reference sequence). Trimming removed 0 bases from V and 5 bases from J, with 2 bases in between. The CDR3 runs to 11 residues. Complete variable domain (other parts from reference TRBV5-4 and TRBJ1-2): ETGVTQSPTHLIKTRGQQVTLRCSSQSGHNTVSWYQQALGQGPQFIFQYYREEENGRGNFPPRFSGLQFPNYSSELNVNALELDDSALYLCASSLGYGYTFGSGTRLTVV.